This record looks at one T cell receptor (beta chain) sequence and its context. Its antigen is not identified. Deletions cut 4 bases from V and 2 bases from J, with 15 bases between. The CDR3 consists of 15 residues. Germline V gene sequence: CDR1 SGHTA, CDR2 FQGNSA. The entry originates in a study of regulatory T cells in long-lasting Graves disease. Study-wide findings and caveats: Clonotypes that were public and shared totalled around 2,700 in persistent patients versus 966 in new patients.

As to time point: persistent/refractory GD, antithyroid drugs over 5 years with positive TRAb. The authors made the TCR library using RNA they extracted from PBMCs. Arm-PCR of CDR3 regions with iRepertoire HTBI primers generated TCR beta libraries. In the original workflow: Taken together, the samples had 62 TRBV and more than twelve TRBJ segments identified. TCRdb used MiXCR to reprocess the multiplex PCR reads, holding one entry per CDR3 protein. It is TCRdb's table, rather than the study itself, that gives the V and J calls and clone size. The repertoire holds roughly 450,000 distinct CDR3 sequences, with about a fifth as singletons.

Sequenced material: peripheral blood mononuclear cells (PBMCs), taken when the disease was refractory, from a patient treated with antithyroid drugs. The chain joins TRBV7-2 to TRBJ2-7; a weak D match, TRBD2 (6 bases). The sequence was obtained from a female donor with Graves disease. Written as DNA, the CDR3 is TGTGCCAGCAGCTCCCGGGACTCTCGACCCTACGAGCAGTACTTC. It translates to CASSSRDSRPYEQYF.